This TCR beta chain was recorded in a study of T cell changes during pregnancy in multiple sclerosis. Clones were read by immunoSEQ multiplex PCR, and TCRdb kept only the in-frame ones, dropping some. The table has about 100,000 clones, 85% to 95% seen once. The CDR3 is 15 amino acids. Trimming took 0 bases from V and 5 from J, leaving 14 bases between them. The germline gives CDR1 SGHNT, CDR2 YYREEE (reference sequence). The rearrangement uses TRBV5-4 and TRBJ2-5, with a possible D match to TRBD2 (5 bases). This TCR derives from a female donor with multiple sclerosis, enrolled in a pregnancy study. The sequencing here drew on peripheral blood, taken in the first trimester of pregnancy. CDR3 nucleotides: TGTGCCAGCAGCTTGGGTCTAGCCGTCCAGGAGACCCAGTACTTC. It translates to CASSLGLAVQETQYF.